This TCR beta chain came from a study of CD8+ T cells in alopecia areata. As regards this clone: Antigen unknown.

The CDR3 covers 11 residues. Germline-derived CDR1 and CDR2 are SQVTM and ANQGSEA. Deletions cut 8 bases from V and 6 bases from J, with 12 bases between. Described treatment: oral pan-JAK inhibitor, 5-10 mg twice daily. Peripheral blood and lesional scalp punch biopsies came from alopecia areata patients. Reverse transcribed after extraction, RNA yielded cDNA as the sequencing template. TCRdb keeps only in-frame clones here, not all; method: immunoSEQ multiplex PCR. The table records about 210,000 clones, about 50% of them present only once. Study-wide results and caveats: Within the top 100, expanded CD8+ clones significantly decreased with tofacitinib, as did scalp clonality. In scalp and blood during tofacitinib, many expanded lesional clones persisted. Clarity of TCR sharing across patients fell short of that in mice, possibly HLA-related.

The source is a human donor with alopecia areata. Sequencing was performed on CD4+ T cells sorted from blood, taken at week 4, from a patient treated with tofacitinib. V gene TRBV29-1 combines with J gene TRBJ2-3, with a weak D call TRBD1 (5 bases). CDR3 in amino acids: CSSQGGDTQYF. The DNA for the CDR3 is TGCAGCTCCCAGGGTGGGGATACGCAGTATTTT.